The T cell receptor beta chain under discussion was sequenced for a study of blood T cell repertoires in COVID-19. Study context: The study drew acute and convalescent COVID-19 samples from the United States, Italy and Spain. The cDNA or gDNA used as material had been derived from T cells, B-cell-depleted T cells, or PBMCs.

Original processing notes: Estimates of nucleated cell counts were drawn from the amplification of reference gene primers. Sequencing used immunoSEQ multiplex PCR; TCRdb keeps in-frame clones, though not all of them. V and J calls and clone size come straight from that table; D and trimming were deduced from the DNA. In the table there are some 89,000 clones, 90% of which are singletons. The CDR3 contains 15 residues. This sequence joins TRBV21-1 and TRBJ2-3; the D call of TRBD1 is as the table states it, not checked on the DNA. TRBV21-1 constitutes a pseudogene. The sequence was obtained from a man aged 60 to 75 with acute or convalescent COVID-19. The sequencing input was peripheral blood. As DNA, the CDR3 is TGTGCCAGCAGCCCCCGTGGGGCAGCCACAGATACGCAGTATTTT. Protein sequence: CASSPRGAATDTQYF.